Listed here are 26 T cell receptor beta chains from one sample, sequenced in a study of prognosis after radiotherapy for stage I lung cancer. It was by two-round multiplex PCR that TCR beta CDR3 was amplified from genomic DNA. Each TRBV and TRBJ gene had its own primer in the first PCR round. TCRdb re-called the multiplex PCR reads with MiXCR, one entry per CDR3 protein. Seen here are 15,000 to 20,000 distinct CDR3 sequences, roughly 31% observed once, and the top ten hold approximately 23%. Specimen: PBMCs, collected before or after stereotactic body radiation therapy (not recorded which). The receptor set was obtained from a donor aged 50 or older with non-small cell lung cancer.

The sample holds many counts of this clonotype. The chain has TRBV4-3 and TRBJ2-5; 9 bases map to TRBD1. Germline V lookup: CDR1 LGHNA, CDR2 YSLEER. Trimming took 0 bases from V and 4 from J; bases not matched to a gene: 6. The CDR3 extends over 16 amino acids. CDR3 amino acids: CASSQDGQGPAETQYF. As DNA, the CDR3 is TGCGCCAGCAGCCAAGATGGACAGGGGCCCGCAGAGACCCAGTACTTC.

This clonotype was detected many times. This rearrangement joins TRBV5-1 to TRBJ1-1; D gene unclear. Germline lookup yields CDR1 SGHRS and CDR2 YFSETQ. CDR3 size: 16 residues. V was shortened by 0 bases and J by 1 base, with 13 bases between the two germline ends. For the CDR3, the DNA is TGCGCCAGCAGCTTGGGTAATCGGGGAGGGAACACTGAAGCTTTCTTT. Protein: CASSLGNRGGNTEAFF.

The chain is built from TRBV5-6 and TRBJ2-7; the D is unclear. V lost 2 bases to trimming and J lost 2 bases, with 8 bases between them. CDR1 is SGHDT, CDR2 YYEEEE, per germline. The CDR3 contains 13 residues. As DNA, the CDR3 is TGTGCCAGCAGCTTTGGCACAGCCTACGAGCAGTACTTC. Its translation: CASSFGTAYEQYF.

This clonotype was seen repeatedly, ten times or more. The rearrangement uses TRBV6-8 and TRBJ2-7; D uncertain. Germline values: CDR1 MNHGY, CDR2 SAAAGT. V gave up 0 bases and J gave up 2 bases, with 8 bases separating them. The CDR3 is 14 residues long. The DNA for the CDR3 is TGTGCCAGCAGTTACTCGGAGTTTACCTACGAGCAGTACTTC. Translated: CASSYSEFTYEQYF.

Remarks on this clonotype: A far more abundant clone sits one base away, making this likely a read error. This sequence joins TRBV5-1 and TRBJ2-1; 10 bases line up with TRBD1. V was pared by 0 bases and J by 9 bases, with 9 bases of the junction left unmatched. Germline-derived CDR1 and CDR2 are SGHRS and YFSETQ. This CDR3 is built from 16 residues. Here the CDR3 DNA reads TGCGCCAGCAGCTTGGTTGGTCGGGGGACAGGGGTTGAGCAGTTCTTC. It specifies CASSLVGRGTGVEQFF.

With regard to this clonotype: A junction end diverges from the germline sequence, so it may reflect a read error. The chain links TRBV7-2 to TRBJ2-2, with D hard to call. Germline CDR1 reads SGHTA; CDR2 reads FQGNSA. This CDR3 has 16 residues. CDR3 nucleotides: TGTGCCAGCAGCTGGATCCAGGTCGCGAACACCGTGGAGCTGTTTTTT. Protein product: CASSWIQVANTVELFF.

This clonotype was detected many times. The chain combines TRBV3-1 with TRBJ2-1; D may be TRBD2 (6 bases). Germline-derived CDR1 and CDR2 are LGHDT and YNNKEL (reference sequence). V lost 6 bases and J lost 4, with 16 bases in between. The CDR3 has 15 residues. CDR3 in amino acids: CASRRRSGQYNEQFF. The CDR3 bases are TGTGCCAGCAGAAGAAGGAGCGGGCAATACAATGAGCAGTTCTTC.

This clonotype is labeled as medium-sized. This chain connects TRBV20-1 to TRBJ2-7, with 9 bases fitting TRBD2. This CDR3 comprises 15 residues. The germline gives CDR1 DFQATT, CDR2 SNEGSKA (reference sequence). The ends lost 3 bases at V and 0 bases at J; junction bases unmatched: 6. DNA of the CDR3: TGCAGTGCTAGCAGACTAGCGGATAGCTCCTACGAGCAGTACTTC. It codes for CSASRLADSSYEQYF.

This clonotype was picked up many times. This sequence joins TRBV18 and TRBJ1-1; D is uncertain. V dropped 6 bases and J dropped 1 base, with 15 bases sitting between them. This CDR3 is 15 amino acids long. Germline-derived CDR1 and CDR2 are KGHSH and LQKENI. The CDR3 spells CASSQSRAGNTEAFF. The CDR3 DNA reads TGTGCCAGCTCCCAAAGCCGAGCGGGGAACACTGAAGCTTTCTTT.

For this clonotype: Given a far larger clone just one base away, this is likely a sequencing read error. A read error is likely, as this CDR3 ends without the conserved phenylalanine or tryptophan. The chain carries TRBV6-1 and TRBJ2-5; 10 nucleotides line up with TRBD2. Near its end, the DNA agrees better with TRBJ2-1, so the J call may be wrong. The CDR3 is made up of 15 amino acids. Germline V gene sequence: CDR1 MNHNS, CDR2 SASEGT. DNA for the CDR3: TGTGCCAGCAGCCTGACTAGCGGGTATTACAATGAGCAGTTCTTA. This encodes CASSLTSGYYNEQFL.

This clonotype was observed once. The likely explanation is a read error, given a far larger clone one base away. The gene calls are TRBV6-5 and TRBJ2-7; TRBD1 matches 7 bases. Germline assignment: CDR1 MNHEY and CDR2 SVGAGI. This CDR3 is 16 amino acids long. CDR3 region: CGSRLMLSGGVHEQYF. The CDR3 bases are TGTGGCAGCAGACTTATGCTATCAGGGGGAGTGCACGAGCAGTACTTC.

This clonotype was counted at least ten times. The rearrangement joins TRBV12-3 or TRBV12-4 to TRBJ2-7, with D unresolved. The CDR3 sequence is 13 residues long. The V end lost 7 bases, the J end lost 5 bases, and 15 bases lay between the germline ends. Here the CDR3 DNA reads TGTGCCAGCACTTACCGAGAAATCGACGAGCAGTACTTC. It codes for CASTYREIDEQYF.

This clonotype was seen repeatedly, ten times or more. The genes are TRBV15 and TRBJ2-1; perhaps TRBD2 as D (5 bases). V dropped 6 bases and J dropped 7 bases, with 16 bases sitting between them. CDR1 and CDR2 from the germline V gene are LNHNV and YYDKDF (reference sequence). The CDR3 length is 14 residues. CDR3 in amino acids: CATSRIVGANEQFF. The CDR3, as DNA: TGTGCCACCAGTCGAATAGTGGGAGCTAATGAGCAGTTCTTC.

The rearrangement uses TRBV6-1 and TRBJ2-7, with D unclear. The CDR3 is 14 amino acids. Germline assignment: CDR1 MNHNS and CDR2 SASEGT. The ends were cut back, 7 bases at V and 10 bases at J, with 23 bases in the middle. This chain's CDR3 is CASIYGPGFGDQYF. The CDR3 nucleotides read TGTGCCAGCATCTATGGGCCCGGGTTTGGCGACCAGTACTTC.

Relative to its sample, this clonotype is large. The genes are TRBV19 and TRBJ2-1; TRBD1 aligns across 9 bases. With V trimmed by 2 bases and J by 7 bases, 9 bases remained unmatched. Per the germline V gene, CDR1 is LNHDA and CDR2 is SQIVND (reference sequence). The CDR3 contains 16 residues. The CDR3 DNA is TGTGCCAGTAGTATAAGACCGGGACAGGGCAGGAATGAGCAGTTCTTC. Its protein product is CASSIRPGQGRNEQFF.

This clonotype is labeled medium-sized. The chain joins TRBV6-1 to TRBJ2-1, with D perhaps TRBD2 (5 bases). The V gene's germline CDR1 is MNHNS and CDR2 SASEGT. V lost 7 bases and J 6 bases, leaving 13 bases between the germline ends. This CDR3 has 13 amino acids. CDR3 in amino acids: CASNQLGPNEQFF. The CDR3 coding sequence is TGTGCCAGCAACCAACTAGGGCCCAATGAGCAGTTCTTC.

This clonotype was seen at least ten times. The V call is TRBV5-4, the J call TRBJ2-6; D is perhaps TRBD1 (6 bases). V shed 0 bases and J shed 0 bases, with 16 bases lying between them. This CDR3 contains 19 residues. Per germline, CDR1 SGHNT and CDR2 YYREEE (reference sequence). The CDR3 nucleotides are TGTGCCAGCAGCTTGGAGCCAGGGGTTGGGATCTCTGGGGCCAACGTCCTGACTTTC. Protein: CASSLEPGVGISGANVLTF.

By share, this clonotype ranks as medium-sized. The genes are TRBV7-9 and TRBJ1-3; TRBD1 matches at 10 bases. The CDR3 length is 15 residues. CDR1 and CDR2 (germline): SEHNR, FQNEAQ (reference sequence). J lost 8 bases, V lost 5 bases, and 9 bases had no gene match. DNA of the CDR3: TGTGCCAGCAGCAACGCTGGACAGGGGGAAGACACCATATATTTT. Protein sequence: CASSNAGQGEDTIYF.

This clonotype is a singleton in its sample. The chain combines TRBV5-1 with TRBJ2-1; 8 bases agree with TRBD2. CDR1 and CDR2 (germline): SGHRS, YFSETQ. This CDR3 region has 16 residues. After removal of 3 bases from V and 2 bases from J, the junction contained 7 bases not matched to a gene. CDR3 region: CASSSGGSGPYNEQFF. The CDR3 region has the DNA TGCGCCAGCAGCTCGGGGGGGAGTGGACCCTACAATGAGCAGTTCTTC.

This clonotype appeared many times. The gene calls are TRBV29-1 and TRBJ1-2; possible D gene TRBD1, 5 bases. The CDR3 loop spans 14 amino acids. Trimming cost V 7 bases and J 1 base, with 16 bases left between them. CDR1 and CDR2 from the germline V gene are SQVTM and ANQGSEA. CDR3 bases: TGCAGCGCCGCCCGGGACGGGGGTAACTATGGCTACACCTTC. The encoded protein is CSAARDGGNYGYTF. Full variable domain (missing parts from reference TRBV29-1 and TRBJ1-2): SAVISQKPSRDICQRGTSLTIQCQVDSQVTMMFWYRQQPGQSLTLIATANQGSEATYESGFVIDKFPISRPNLTFSTLTVSNMSPEDSSIYLCSAARDGGNYGYTFGSGTRLTVV.

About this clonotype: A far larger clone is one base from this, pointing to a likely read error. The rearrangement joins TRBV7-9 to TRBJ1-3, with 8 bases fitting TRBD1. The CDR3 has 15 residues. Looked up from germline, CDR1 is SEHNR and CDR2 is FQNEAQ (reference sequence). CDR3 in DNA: TGTGCCAGCAGCTCCAAGACAGGGGCTGGAACCACCATATATTTT. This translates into CASSSKTGAGTTIYF.

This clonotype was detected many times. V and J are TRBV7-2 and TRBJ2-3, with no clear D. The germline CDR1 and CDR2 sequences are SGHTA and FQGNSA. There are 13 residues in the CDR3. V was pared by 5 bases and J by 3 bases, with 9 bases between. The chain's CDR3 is CASSKGPTDTQYF. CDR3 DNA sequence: TGTGCCAGCAGCAAAGGACCAACAGATACGCAGTATTTT.

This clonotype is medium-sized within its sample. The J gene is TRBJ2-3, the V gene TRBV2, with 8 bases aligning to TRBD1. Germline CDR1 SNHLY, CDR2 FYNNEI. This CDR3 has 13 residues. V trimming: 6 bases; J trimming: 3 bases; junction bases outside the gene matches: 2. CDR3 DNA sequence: TGTGCCAGCAGGGACAGGGTTACAGATACGCAGTATTTT. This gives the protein CASRDRVTDTQYF. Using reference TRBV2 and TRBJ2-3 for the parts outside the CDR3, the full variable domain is EPEVTQTPSHQVTQMGQEVILRCVPISNHLYFYWYRQILGQKVEFLVSFYNNEISEKSEIFDDQFSVERPDGSNFTLKIRSTKLEDSAMYFCASRDRVTDTQYFGPGTRLTVL.

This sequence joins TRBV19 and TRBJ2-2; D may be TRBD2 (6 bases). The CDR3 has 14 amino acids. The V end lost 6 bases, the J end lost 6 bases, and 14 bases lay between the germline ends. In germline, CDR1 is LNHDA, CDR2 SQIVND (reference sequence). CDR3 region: CASRHTSLAGELFF. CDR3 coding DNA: TGTGCCAGTAGACACACTAGCCTCGCCGGGGAGCTGTTTTTT.

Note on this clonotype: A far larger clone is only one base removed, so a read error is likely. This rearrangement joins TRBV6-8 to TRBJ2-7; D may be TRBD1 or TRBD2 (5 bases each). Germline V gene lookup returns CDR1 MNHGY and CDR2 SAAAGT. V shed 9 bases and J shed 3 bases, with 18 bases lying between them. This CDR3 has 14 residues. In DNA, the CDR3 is TGTGCCAGAAGTGACGGGGCCGAGTTCTACGAGCAGTACTTC. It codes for CARSDGAEFYEQYF.

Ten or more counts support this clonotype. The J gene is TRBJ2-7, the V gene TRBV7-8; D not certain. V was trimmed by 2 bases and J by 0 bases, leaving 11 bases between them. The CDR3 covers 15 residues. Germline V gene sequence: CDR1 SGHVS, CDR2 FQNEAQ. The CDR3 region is CASSLHKRSSYEQYF. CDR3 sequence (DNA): TGTGCCAGCAGCTTACATAAGCGCAGCTCCTACGAGCAGTACTTC.